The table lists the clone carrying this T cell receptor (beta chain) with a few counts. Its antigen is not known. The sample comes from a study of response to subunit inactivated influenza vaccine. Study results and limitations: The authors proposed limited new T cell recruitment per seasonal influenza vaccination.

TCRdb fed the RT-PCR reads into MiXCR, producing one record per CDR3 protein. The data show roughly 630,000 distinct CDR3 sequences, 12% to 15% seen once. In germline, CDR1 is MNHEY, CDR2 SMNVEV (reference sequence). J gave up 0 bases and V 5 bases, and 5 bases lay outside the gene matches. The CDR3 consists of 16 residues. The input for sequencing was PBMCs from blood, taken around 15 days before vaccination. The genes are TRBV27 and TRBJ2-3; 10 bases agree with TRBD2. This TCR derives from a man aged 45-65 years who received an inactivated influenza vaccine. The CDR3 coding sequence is TGTGCCAGCAGTCCACTAGCGGGGAGAAGCACAGATACGCAGTATTTT. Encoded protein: CASSPLAGRSTDTQYF.